Following are 20 T cell receptor beta chains from one sample sequenced in a study of T cell changes during pregnancy in multiple sclerosis. The repertoire was sequenced with immunoSEQ multiplex PCR; TCRdb's copy has only in-frame clones and lacks some. Of over 80,000 clones detected, approximately 90% appear once; the ten largest clones hold about 0.75%. The sequencing here drew on peripheral blood, taken in the second trimester of pregnancy. The receptors shown here come from a female donor in good health, enrolled as a control in a pregnancy study.

This clone was detected a few times. CDR3 residues: CASIAVGGMDSPLHF. The CDR3, as DNA: TGTGCCAGCATCGCGGTGGGAGGGATGGATTCACCCCTCCACTTT. This chain joins TRBV28 and TRBJ1-6; no reliable D call. This CDR3 spans 15 amino acids. CDR1 and CDR2 from the germline V gene are MDHEN and SYDVKM. Trimming took off 7 bases at V and 8 bases at J, with 18 bases between the two ends.

The chain recombines TRBV28 with TRBJ2-7, with 12 bases identical to TRBD1. Germline-derived CDR1 and CDR2 are MDHEN and SYDVKM. V dropped 3 bases and J dropped 7; count of bases not matched to a gene: 10. CDR3 size: 16 residues. Written as DNA, the CDR3 is TGTGCCAGCAGTTTCCCCGGGACAGGGGGCGAACGGGAGCAGTACTTC. Its protein is CASSFPGTGGEREQYF.

This chain connects TRBV19 to TRBJ2-1, with 9 bases identical to TRBD2. The CDR3 is 15 amino acids. The germline V gene has CDR1 LNHDA and CDR2 SQIVND (reference sequence). J was trimmed by 4 bases and V by 2 bases; bases with no gene match: 3. The CDR3 sequence is CASSISSGGYNEQFF. CDR3 DNA: TGTGCCAGTAGTATAAGTAGCGGGGGTTACAATGAGCAGTTCTTC.

The J gene is TRBJ2-5, the V gene TRBV5-4; D not certain. The CDR3 has 13 amino acids. CDR1 and CDR2 (germline): SGHNT, YYREEE (reference sequence). V gave up 6 bases and J gave up 1 base, with 10 bases separating them. This CDR3 reads CASKLKAQETQYF. The CDR3 DNA follows: TGTGCCAGCAAGTTGAAAGCCCAAGAGACCCAGTACTTC.

This chain uses TRBV11-2 with TRBJ2-7; 12 nucleotides line up with TRBD2. Trimming cost V 3 bases and J 4 bases; bases outside gene matches: 1. CDR3 size: 14 residues. CDR1 is SGHAT, CDR2 FQNNGV, per germline. The CDR3 loop is CASSFGLAGYEQYF. The CDR3 DNA sequence: TGTGCCAGCAGCTTTGGACTAGCGGGATACGAGCAGTACTTC.

The rearrangement uses TRBV10-2 and TRBJ2-7; perhaps TRBD1 as D (5 bases). The ends were cut back, 6 bases at V and 4 bases at J, with 19 bases in the middle. The CDR3 covers 15 residues. Germline-derived CDR1 and CDR2 are WSHSY and SAAADI. The CDR3 sequence: CASRAGHFQNYEQYF. CDR3 nucleotide sequence: TGCGCCAGCAGAGCCGGACATTTCCAAAATTACGAGCAGTACTTC.

The DNA for the CDR3 is TGTGCCAGCAGTTTAGGCCCAGGGAGGGCTTCTATGAACACTGAAGCTTTCTTT. Encoded protein: CASSLGPGRASMNTEAFF. The chain joins TRBV28 to TRBJ1-1, with TRBD1 as a possible D gene (5 bases). The V gene's germline CDR1 is MDHEN and CDR2 SYDVKM. Trimming shortened V by 2 bases and J by 0 bases, and 19 bases separated the two germline ends. This CDR3 is built from 18 residues.

This clone occurred a few times. The rearrangement joins TRBV2 to TRBJ1-1; 8 nucleotides agree with TRBD1. J lost 5 bases, V lost 5 bases, and 7 bases had no gene match. Germline V gives CDR1 SNHLY, CDR2 FYNNEI. The CDR3 is 14 residues long. This chain's CDR3 is CASSLDRGGTEAFF. In DNA form, the CDR3 reads TGTGCCAGCAGTCTAGACAGGGGAGGGACTGAAGCTTTCTTT.

This clone was counted once. The chain joins TRBV4-2 to TRBJ2-5; D is uncertain. Between the trimmed V and J ends, which lost 4 bases and 3 bases, there was a span of 3 bases. This CDR3 comprises 11 residues. In germline, CDR1 is LGHNA, CDR2 YNFKEQ. CDR3 bases: TGTGCCAGCAGCCTCGAAGAGACCCAGTACTTC. Translating gives CASSLEETQYF.

The chain employs TRBV5-1 and TRBJ2-2, with 8 bases matching TRBD2. The CDR3 spans 17 residues. CDR1 SGHRS and CDR2 YFSETQ come from the germline V gene. The V gene end was trimmed by 6 bases and the J gene end by 5 bases; junction bases not matched to a gene: 15. CDR3 sequence (DNA): TGCGCCAGCAATCCCGGACGGGGGGGGGCCTTTACCGGGGAGCTGTTTTTT. It codes for CASNPGRGGAFTGELFF.

The chain combines TRBV18 with TRBJ1-5; 9 positions agree with TRBD1. V shed 6 bases and J 8 bases; nucleotides not matched to a gene: 17. From germline, CDR1 is KGHSH and CDR2 LQKENI. The CDR3 consists of 17 residues. The CDR3 loop is CASSPTLTGGPNKPQHF. The CDR3 DNA reads as TGTGCCAGCTCGCCGACCTTGACAGGGGGACCCAACAAGCCCCAGCATTTT.

The gene calls are TRBV6-4 and TRBJ1-3; D unclear. This CDR3 contains 13 residues. Germline CDR1 and CDR2: MRHNA and SNTAGT. Trimming stripped 6 bases from V and 0 bases from J, with 6 bases between. CDR3 nucleotide sequence: TGTGCCAGCAGGGAGAGCTCTGGAAACACCATATATTTT. The encoded protein is CASRESSGNTIYF.

The chain employs TRBV5-8 and TRBJ2-3; 10 bases agree with TRBD2. The CDR3 length is 17 residues. J gave up 4 bases and V 6 bases, and 14 bases lay outside the gene matches. Germline values: CDR1 SGHTS, CDR2 YDEGEE. The CDR3 loop is CASIPQRGGPVADTQYF. The CDR3 DNA reads TGTGCCAGCATCCCCCAGCGGGGGGGCCCGGTGGCAGATACGCAGTATTTT.

In this sample, this clone turned up once. The chain couples TRBV5-6 to TRBJ1-5, with a possible D match to TRBD1 (5 bases). Germline V gene lookup returns CDR1 SGHDT and CDR2 YYEEEE. Trimming pared 3 bases from V and 5 bases from J, leaving 18 bases between. The CDR3 sequence is 16 residues long. The CDR3 loop reads CASSSLGGSRDQPQHF. The CDR3 DNA sequence: TGTGCCAGCAGCTCATTGGGGGGGAGTAGGGATCAGCCCCAGCATTTT.

The chain carries TRBV18 and TRBJ2-7; the D gene is possibly TRBD2 (5 bases). Germline V gives CDR1 KGHSH, CDR2 LQKENI. Trimming stripped 0 bases from V and 8 bases from J, with 20 bases between. The CDR3 is 16 residues long. CDR3 residues: CASSPPLSGELRKQYF. In nucleotides, the CDR3 is TGTGCCAGCTCACCACCACTTTCCGGGGAGCTACGAAAGCAGTACTTC.

This sequence joins TRBV14 and TRBJ1-2; D gene unclear. Germline V lookup: CDR1 SGHDN, CDR2 FVKESK. CDR3 length: 13 residues. Trimming cost V 1 base and J 8 bases, with 11 bases left between them. In DNA form, the CDR3 reads TGTGCCAGCAGCCAAGCGAGGGCGGGGGGCTACACCTTC. Amino acid sequence: CASSQARAGGYTF. Variable domain in full (rest from reference TRBV14 and TRBJ1-2): EAGVTQFPSHSVIEKGQTVTLRCDPISGHDNLYWYRRVMGKEIKFLLHFVKESKQDESGMPNNRFLAERTGGTYSTLKVQPAELEDSGVYFCASSQARAGGYTFGSGTRLTVV.

The V call is TRBV9, the J call TRBJ2-1; possibly TRBD2 for D (6 bases). The CDR3 covers 15 residues. V was pared by 4 bases and J by 0 bases, with 11 bases between. The germline gives CDR1 SGDLS, CDR2 YYNGEE. DNA of the CDR3: TGTGCCAGCAGCTTAGCGGAGGGCTCCTACAATGAGCAGTTCTTC. This gives the protein CASSLAEGSYNEQFF.

The chain recombines TRBV7-9 with TRBJ2-2, with D possibly TRBD2 on 6 matching bases. Looked up from germline, CDR1 is SEHNR and CDR2 is FQNEAQ (reference sequence). V gave up 5 bases and J gave up 3 bases, with 16 bases separating them. This CDR3 region has 16 residues. The CDR3 DNA sequence: TGTGCCAGCAGCCCCTTATCGGGAGCGGACACCGGGGAGCTGTTTTTT. It specifies CASSPLSGADTGELFF. Looking up the rest from reference TRBV7-9 and TRBJ2-2 gives the full variable domain: DTGVSQNPRHKITKRGQNVTFRCDPISEHNRLYWYRQTLGQGPEFLTYFQNEAQLEKSRLLSDRFSAERPKGSFSTLEIQRTEQGDSAMYLCASSPLSGADTGELFFGEGSRLTVL.

The rearrangement links TRBV5-1 to TRBJ2-3; TRBD2 might be the D (5 bases). The V end lost 3 bases, the J end lost 1 base, and 12 bases lay between the germline ends. The CDR3 runs to 15 residues. Germline V gives CDR1 SGHRS, CDR2 YFSETQ. The CDR3 region is CASSYTGSGTDTQYF. The CDR3 nucleotides are TGCGCCAGCAGCTATACGGGGTCGGGCACAGATACGCAGTATTTT.

The V and J genes are TRBV5-6 and TRBJ1-2, with a tentative D call TRBD1 (6 bases). The CDR3 spans 16 residues. Germline V gene sequence: CDR1 SGHDT, CDR2 YYEEEE. The V and J ends lost 3 bases and 3 bases respectively, with 18 bases between them. CDR3 bases: TGTGCCAGCAGCTCCCTCGGCGGGGGGGCTGACTATGGCTACACCTTC. The encoded protein is CASSSLGGGADYGYTF.